A selection of T cell receptor beta chains follows, all from one sample in a study of T cells in Graves' hyperthyroidism and ophthalmopathy. A single record per CDR3 protein comes from TCRdb applying MiXCR to the multiplex PCR reads. The top ten clones hold 5% to 7% of a sample with nearly 600,000 distinct CDR3 sequences, 14% of them seen once. Sequencing was carried out using blood. The receptors derive from a woman aged 30 to 39 with Graves' hyperthyroidism that later progressed to Graves' ophthalmopathy. Both conserved end residues are part of each CDR3. D genes are given only for firm matches. Not every row has a clone size; where given, it reads once, few, many or a size class.

many	TRBV24-1	TRBD1	TRBJ1-5	TGTGCCACCAGTGACCCGCAGGGGGACAATCAGCCCCAGCATTTT	CATSDPQGDNQPQHF
-	TRBV7-8	TRBD2	TRBJ2-2	TGTGCCAGCAGCCCCACTAGCGGGACGGCATCTGGGGAGCTGTTTTTT	CASSPTSGTASGELFF
once	TRBV19	-	TRBJ2-1	TGTGCCAGTAGTGACCCTAGCTCCTACAATGAGCAGCTCTTC	CASSDPSSYNEQLF
many	TRBV9	TRBD2	TRBJ2-7	TGTGCCAGCAGCGCAATAGCGGGAGGCGGCTACGAGCAGTACTTC	CASSAIAGGGYEQYF
-	TRBV5-4	-	TRBJ2-1	TGTGCCAGCATCCCATCGGATGTGAGCGCGAGCTCCTACAATGAGCAGTTCTTC	CASIPSDVSASSYNEQFF
-	TRBV6-5	TRBD1	TRBJ1-1	TGTGCCAGCAGTTACACCTCCGGGACAGGAACCGAGGCTTTCTTT	CASSYTSGTGTEAFF
many	TRBV3-1	TRBD2	TRBJ2-2	TGTGCCAGCAGCCCTGGACTAGCGAACACCGGGGAGCTGTTTTTT	CASSPGLANTGELFF
many	TRBV10-3	-	TRBJ1-1	TGTGCCATCAGTGAGTCAGGAGGACGGACGAACACTGAAGCTTTCTTT	CAISESGGRTNTEAFF
many	TRBV27	-	TRBJ1-1	TGTGCCAGCAGTGCAGGGTTGGTGTACACTGAAGCTTTCTTT	CASSAGLVYTEAFF
many	TRBV11-2	TRBD2	TRBJ2-7	TGTGCCAGCAGCAAGACTAGCGGCACAAACTCCTACGAGCAGTACTTC	CASSKTSGTNSYEQYF
few	TRBV28	-	TRBJ1-5	TGTGCCAGCAGTTTACTGGGTAACAATCAGCCCCAGCATTTT	CASSLLGNNQPQHF
-	TRBV5-4	-	TRBJ2-1	TGTGCCAGCAGCTTGTGGATGAATGAGCAGTTCTTC	CASSLWMNEQFF
many	TRBV3-1	-	TRBJ2-3	TGTGCCAGCAGCCAAGATTGGACACCCACTAGCACAGATACGCAGTATTTT	CASSQDWTPTSTDTQYF
many	TRBV29-1	-	TRBJ2-3	TGCAGCGTCCAAACCACAGATACGCAGTATTTT	CSVQTTDTQYF
many	TRBV12-3/TRBV12-4	TRBD1	TRBJ1-2	TGTGCCAGCAGAATAACCGGGACAGGGCATGGCTACACCTTC	CASRITGTGHGYTF
few	TRBV5-6	-	TRBJ1-5	TGTGCCAGCAGCAGGAGGTTTGGGGGCCGTAGCAATCAGCCCCAGCATTTT	CASSRRFGGRSNQPQHF
few	TRBV9	-	TRBJ2-3	TGTGCCAGCAGCAATCTCGGGAACACAGATACGCAGTATTTT	CASSNLGNTDTQYF
-	TRBV12-5	-	TRBJ2-7	TGTGCTAGTGGTTACCAATACGAGCAGTACTTC	CASGYQYEQYF
-	TRBV29-1	-	TRBJ1-2	TGCAGCGTTGCTGGCGGGTATGGCTACACCTTC	CSVAGGYGYTF
many	TRBV10-3	TRBD1	TRBJ2-1	TGTGCCATCAGTGAGGGACAGGGAGATGAGCAGTTCTTC	CAISEGQGDEQFF
few	TRBV7-9	TRBD1	TRBJ2-5	TGTGCCAGCAGCTTCGGGACAGGCCGAGAGACCCAGTACTTC	CASSFGTGRETQYF
-	TRBV9	-	TRBJ1-3	TGTGCCAGCAGCGTTGACAGTTTCGAGGCGGGAAACACCATATATTTT	CASSVDSFEAGNTIYF
many	TRBV15	TRBD1	TRBJ1-4	TGTGCCACCAGCAGCGGGACAGAGAATGAAAAACTGTTTTTT	CATSSGTENEKLFF
-	TRBV10-3	-	TRBJ2-7	TGTGCCAGCAGTCCAGGGACTTCCCGCAGCTCCTACGAGCAGTACTTC	CASSPGTSRSSYEQYF
many	TRBV2	-	TRBJ2-4	TGTGCCAGCAGTGACTACAGACAAGACAAAAACATTCAGTACTTC	CASSDYRQDKNIQYF
many	TRBV27	TRBD1	TRBJ1-3	TGTGCCAGCAGTTCCTGGGGGACAGGGAGAAACACCATATATTTT	CASSSWGTGRNTIYF
-	TRBV4-2	TRBD2	TRBJ2-1	TGTGCCAGCAGCCAAGAGGGGGGGTCCTACAATGAGCAGCTCTTC	CASSQEGGSYNEQLF
many	TRBV20-1	-	TRBJ1-5	TGCAGTGCTAGAGAAAGGGGTCAGCCCCAGCATTTT	CSARERGQPQHF
many	TRBV5-1	TRBD1	TRBJ2-3	TGCGCCAGCAGCTTGTTCCATGGGGACAGGGTGACAGATACGCAGTATTTT	CASSLFHGDRVTDTQYF
few	TRBV6-1	-	TRBJ2-5	TGTGCCAGCAGTCCCCCACCATTAATGGGGACCCAGTACTTC	CASSPPPLMGTQYF
many	TRBV7-8	-	TRBJ1-1	TGTGCCAGCAGCTTAGCGCGGGAGGCTGAAGCTTTCTTT	CASSLAREAEAFF
few	TRBV7-2	TRBD2	TRBJ2-1	TGTGCCAGCAGCACTACTAGCGGCTCCTACAATGAGCAGTTCTTC	CASSTTSGSYNEQFF
many	TRBV20-1	-	TRBJ1-6	TGCAGTGCTAGAGCGGACAGCAGCAATTCACCCCTCCACTTT	CSARADSSNSPLHF
many	TRBV28	TRBD1	TRBJ2-7	TGTGCCAGCAGCCGGACAGGCGTCACCTCCTACGAGCAGTACTTC	CASSRTGVTSYEQYF
many	TRBV6-1	-	TRBJ2-7	TGTGCCAGCAGTGATCGCGGGACAGCCTACGAGCAGTACTTC	CASSDRGTAYEQYF
-	TRBV6-4	TRBD1	TRBJ1-1	TGTGCCAGCACCTTGGCCGGGACAGGGAGCACTGAAGCTTTCTTT	CASTLAGTGSTEAFF
many	TRBV11-2	-	TRBJ2-3	TGTGCCAGCAGCCTGGCTAGCGGCACAGATACGCAGTATTTT	CASSLASGTDTQYF
-	TRBV6-2/TRBV6-3	-	TRBJ1-2	TGTGCCAGCAGCCTTGGACGGGTTTATGGCTACACCTTC	CASSLGRVYGYTF
-	TRBV7-9	-	TRBJ1-5	TGTGCCAGCAGCTTAGGGGGGCTTTACGATCAGCCCCAGCATTTT	CASSLGGLYDQPQHF
many	TRBV29-1	-	TRBJ1-2	TGCAGCGTAGACCGAGGCACCCCGGGGGACTATGGCTACACCTTC	CSVDRGTPGDYGYTF
many	TRBV12-3/TRBV12-4	-	TRBJ2-1	TGTGCCAGCAGTTCGACGGTGATCTCCTACAATGAGCAGTTCTTC	CASSSTVISYNEQFF
many	TRBV5-6	-	TRBJ2-7	TGTGCCAGCAGCTTGGACACACCCTACGAGCAGTACTTC	CASSLDTPYEQYF
many	TRBV6-1	TRBD2	TRBJ2-7	TGTGCCAGCAGTGAACCTCCGGGACTAGCAGCCTACGAGCAGTACTTC	CASSEPPGLAAYEQYF
few	TRBV7-9	TRBD2	TRBJ2-1	TGTGCCAGCAGCTTCGGGACTAGTCTCTACAATGAGCAGTTCTTC	CASSFGTSLYNEQFF
few	TRBV11-2	TRBD1	TRBJ2-1	TGTGCCAGCAGCTTAGCGGAGGCCCAGGGGGCAGAGAATGAGCAGTTCTTC	CASSLAEAQGAENEQFF
few	TRBV9	-	TRBJ1-6	TGTGCCAGCAGCCCAGGAGCCCTTAGCTCCTATAATTCACCCCTCCACTTT	CASSPGALSSYNSPLHF
-	TRBV29-1	TRBD2	TRBJ2-7	TGCAGCGTTGAAGGACTAGCGGGAGCCTACGAGCAGTACTTC	CSVEGLAGAYEQYF